This T cell receptor (beta chain) emerged from a study of early T cells in non-severe SARS-CoV-2 infection. Study overall: Sequencing of unsorted whole blood was done on bulk RNA, leaving chains unpaired.

CDR1 SQVTM and CDR2 ANQGSEA come from the germline V gene. The CDR3 has 14 amino acids. Trimming shortened V by 5 bases and J by 3 bases, and 15 bases separated the two germline ends. Individual cDNA molecules were tagged with unique molecular identifiers, the study reported. One entry per CDR3 protein, called by TCRdb with MiXCR from the 5' RACE reads. The sample lists more than 85,000 distinct CDR3 sequences; around a sixth were seen once. V gene TRBV29-1 combines with J gene TRBJ2-3; the D is unclear. Material: whole blood. The sequence was collected from an adult who was a healthcare worker with PCR-confirmed SARS-CoV-2 infection or an uninfected control (not recorded which). CDR3 protein: CSVCETLVTDTQYF. Written as DNA, the CDR3 is TGCAGCGTTTGTGAGACTCTGGTGACAGATACGCAGTATTTT.